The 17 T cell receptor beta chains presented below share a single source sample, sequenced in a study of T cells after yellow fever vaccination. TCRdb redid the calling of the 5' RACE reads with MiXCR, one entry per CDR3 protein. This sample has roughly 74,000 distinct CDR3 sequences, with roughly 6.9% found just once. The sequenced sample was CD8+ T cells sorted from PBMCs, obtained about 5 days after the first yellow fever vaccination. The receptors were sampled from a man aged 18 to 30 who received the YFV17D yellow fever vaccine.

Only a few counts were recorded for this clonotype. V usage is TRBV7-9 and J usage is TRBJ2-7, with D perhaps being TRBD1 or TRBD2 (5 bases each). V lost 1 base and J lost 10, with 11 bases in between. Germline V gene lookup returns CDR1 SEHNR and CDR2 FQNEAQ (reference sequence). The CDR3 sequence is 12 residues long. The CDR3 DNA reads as TGTGCCAGCAGCTTAGGGGGCCGGGGCCAGTACTTC. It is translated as CASSLGGRGQYF.

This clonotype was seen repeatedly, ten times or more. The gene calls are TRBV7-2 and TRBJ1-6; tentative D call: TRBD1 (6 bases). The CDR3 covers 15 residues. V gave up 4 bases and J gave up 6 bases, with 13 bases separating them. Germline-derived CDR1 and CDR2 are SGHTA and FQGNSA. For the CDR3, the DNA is TGTGCCAGCAGCTCGTTGGACAGTTCTAATTCACCCCTCCACTTT. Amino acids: CASSSLDSSNSPLHF.

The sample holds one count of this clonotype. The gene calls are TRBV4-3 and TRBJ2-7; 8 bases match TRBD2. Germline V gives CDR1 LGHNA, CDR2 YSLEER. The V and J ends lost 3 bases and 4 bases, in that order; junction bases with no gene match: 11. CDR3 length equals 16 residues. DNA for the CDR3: TGCGCCAGCAGCCACCAACCCGCCGGGACTAGTTACGAGCAGTACTTC. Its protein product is CASSHQPAGTSYEQYF.

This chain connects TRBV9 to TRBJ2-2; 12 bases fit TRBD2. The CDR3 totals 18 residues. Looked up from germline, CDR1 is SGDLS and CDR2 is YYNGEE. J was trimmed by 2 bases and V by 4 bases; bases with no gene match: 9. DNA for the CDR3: TGTGCCAGCAGCCTAGCGGGGGGGGGACACCCTAACACCGGGGAGCTGTTTTTT. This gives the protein CASSLAGGGHPNTGELFF.

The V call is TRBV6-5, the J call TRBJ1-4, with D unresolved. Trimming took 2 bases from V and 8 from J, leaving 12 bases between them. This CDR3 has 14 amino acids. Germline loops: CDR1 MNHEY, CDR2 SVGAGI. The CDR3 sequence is CASSYEAAGEKLFF. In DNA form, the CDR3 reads TGTGCCAGCAGTTACGAGGCAGCTGGGGAAAAACTGTTTTTT.

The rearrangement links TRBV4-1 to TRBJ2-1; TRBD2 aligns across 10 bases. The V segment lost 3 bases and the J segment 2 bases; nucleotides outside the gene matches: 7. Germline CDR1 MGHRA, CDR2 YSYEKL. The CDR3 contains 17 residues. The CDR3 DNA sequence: TGCGCCAGCAGCCAGAAGATAGCGGGGGGACCCTACAATGAGCAGTTCTTC. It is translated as CASSQKIAGGPYNEQFF.

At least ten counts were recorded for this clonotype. This CDR3 is CASAEGGGKSAKNIQYF. Written as DNA, the CDR3 is TGTGCCAGCGCCGAAGGGGGGGGCAAATCGGCCAAAAACATTCAGTACTTC. V and J are TRBV3-1 and TRBJ2-4, with D possibly matching TRBD2 (7 bases). Deletions cut 8 bases from V and 1 base from J, with 21 bases between. The CDR3 runs to 17 residues. CDR1 LGHDT and CDR2 YNNKEL come from the germline V gene (reference sequence).

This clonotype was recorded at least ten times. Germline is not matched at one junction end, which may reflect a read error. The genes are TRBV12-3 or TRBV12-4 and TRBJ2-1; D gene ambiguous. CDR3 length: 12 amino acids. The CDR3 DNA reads TGTGCCAGCGGTTTCAGCTACAATGAGCAGTTCTTC. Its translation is CASGFSYNEQFF.

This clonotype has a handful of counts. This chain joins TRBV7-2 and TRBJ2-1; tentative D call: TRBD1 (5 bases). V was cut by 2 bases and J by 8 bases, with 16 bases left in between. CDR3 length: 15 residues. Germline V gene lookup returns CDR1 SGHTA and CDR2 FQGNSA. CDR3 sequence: CASSLLIRGWDEQFF. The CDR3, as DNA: TGTGCCAGCAGCTTATTGATTAGGGGATGGGATGAGCAGTTCTTC.

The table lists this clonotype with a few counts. The CDR3 reads CASSQQQGYEQYV. The CDR3 DNA is TGCGCCAGCAGCCAACAACAGGGTTACGAGCAGTACGTC. This chain links TRBV4-1 with TRBJ2-7; possible D gene TRBD1, 6 bases. This CDR3 comprises 13 residues. Trimming pared 2 bases from V and 4 bases from J, leaving 9 bases between. Per germline, CDR1 MGHRA and CDR2 YSYEKL.

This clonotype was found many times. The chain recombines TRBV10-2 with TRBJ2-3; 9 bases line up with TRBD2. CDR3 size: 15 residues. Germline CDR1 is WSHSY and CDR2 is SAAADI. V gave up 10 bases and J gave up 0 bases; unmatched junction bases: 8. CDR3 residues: CATGAGGASTDTQYF. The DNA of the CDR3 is TGCGCCACGGGAGCGGGGGGAGCTAGCACAGATACGCAGTATTTT.

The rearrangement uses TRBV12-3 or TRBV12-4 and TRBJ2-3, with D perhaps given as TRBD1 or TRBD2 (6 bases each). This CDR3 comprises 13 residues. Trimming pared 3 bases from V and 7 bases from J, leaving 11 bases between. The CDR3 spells CASSLGGAHTQYF. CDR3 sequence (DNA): TGTGCCAGCAGTTTGGGGGGCGCACATACGCAGTATTTT.

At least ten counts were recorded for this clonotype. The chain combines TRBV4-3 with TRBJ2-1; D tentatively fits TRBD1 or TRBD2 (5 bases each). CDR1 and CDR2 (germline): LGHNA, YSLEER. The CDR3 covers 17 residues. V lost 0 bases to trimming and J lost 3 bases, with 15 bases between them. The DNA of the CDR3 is TGCGCCAGCAGCCAAGACTTCCCGGGACGTAACTACAATGAGCAGTTCTTC. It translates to CASSQDFPGRNYNEQFF.

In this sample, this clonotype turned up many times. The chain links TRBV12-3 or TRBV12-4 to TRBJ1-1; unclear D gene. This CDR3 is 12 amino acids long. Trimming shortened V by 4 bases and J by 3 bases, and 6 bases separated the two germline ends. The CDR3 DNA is TGTGCCAGCAGTTCCGGGGACACTGAAGCTTTCTTT. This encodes CASSSGDTEAFF.

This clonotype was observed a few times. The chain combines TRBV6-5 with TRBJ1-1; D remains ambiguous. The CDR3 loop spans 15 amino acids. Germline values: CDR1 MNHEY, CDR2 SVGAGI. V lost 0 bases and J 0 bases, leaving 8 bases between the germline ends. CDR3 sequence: CASSYSSIMNTEAFF. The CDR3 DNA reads TGTGCCAGCAGTTACTCGTCCATTATGAACACTGAAGCTTTCTTT.

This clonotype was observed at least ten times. CDR3 in DNA: TGTGCCAGCAGTCCCGGGACAGGGGATTCTCACACTGAAGCTTTCTTT. It codes for CASSPGTGDSHTEAFF. The genes are TRBV6-1 and TRBJ1-1; 10 nucleotides agree with TRBD1. Germline V CDR1 and CDR2: MNHNS, SASEGT. This CDR3 comprises 16 residues. V was clipped by 5 bases and J by 3 bases; unmatched bases: 9.

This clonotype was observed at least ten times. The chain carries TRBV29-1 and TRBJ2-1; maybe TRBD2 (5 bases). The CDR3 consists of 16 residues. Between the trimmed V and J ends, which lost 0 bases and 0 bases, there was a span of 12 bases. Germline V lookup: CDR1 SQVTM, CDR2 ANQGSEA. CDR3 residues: CSVEEDRGRSYNEQFF. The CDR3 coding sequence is TGCAGCGTTGAAGAAGATCGCGGGCGCTCCTACAATGAGCAGTTCTTC.